The 20 T cell receptor beta chains given below trace back to one sample, sequenced in a study of HIV-infected patients and healthy controls. One entry per CDR3 protein, called by TCRdb with MiXCR from the 5' RACE reads. The table has under 20,000 distinct CDR3 sequences, 16% seen once; the top ten hold approximately 24%. The source material was CD8+ T cells from blood. The receptors shown here come from a human donor in good health.

J is TRBJ1-1 and V is TRBV12-3 or TRBV12-4; TRBD1 might be the D (5 bases). V lost 3 bases and J lost 4, with 12 bases in between. This CDR3 comprises 14 residues. CDR3 region: CASSFHPGSTEAFF. The CDR3 bases are TGTGCCAGCAGTTTTCATCCAGGGAGCACTGAAGCTTTCTTT.

In this sample, this clonotype is medium-sized. V and J are TRBV12-3 or TRBV12-4 and TRBJ1-5, with D possibly matching TRBD1 (6 bases). V was pared by 6 bases and J by 3 bases, with 12 bases between. There are 14 residues in the CDR3. This chain's CDR3 is CASRRTAYNQPQHF. CDR3 coding DNA: TGTGCCAGCAGACGGACAGCTTACAATCAGCCCCAGCATTTT.

This clonotype was picked up a small number of times. The chain has TRBV18 and TRBJ1-1; D remains ambiguous. CDR1 KGHSH and CDR2 LQKENI come from the germline V gene. The V end was cut by 2 bases, the J end by 1 base, with 2 bases between. CDR3 length: 12 residues. The DNA for the CDR3 is TGTGCCAGCTCACCAACGAACACTGAAGCTTTCTTT. Translated, it gives CASSPTNTEAFF.

The V call is TRBV29-1, the J call TRBJ2-1; D might be TRBD2 (6 bases). This CDR3 contains 14 residues. Germline V CDR1 and CDR2: SQVTM, ANQGSEA. Trimming pared 1 base from V and 2 bases from J, leaving 9 bases between. The CDR3 reads CSVEVPGAYNEQFF. CDR3 sequence (DNA): TGCAGCGTTGAAGTACCGGGAGCCTACAATGAGCAGTTCTTC.

In this sample, this clonotype turned up many times. This rearrangement joins TRBV19 to TRBJ2-3; unclear D gene. Trimming removed 5 bases from V and 2 bases from J, with 14 bases in between. The CDR3 sequence is 15 residues long. CDR1 and CDR2 from the germline V gene are LNHDA and SQIVND (reference sequence). DNA for the CDR3: TGTGCCAGTAGTCCATTCTCCGCTTCCACAGATACGCAGTATTTT. Translated, it gives CASSPFSASTDTQYF.

This sequence joins TRBV6-6 and TRBJ1-5; D is perhaps TRBD1 (6 bases). V dropped 7 bases and J dropped 4 bases, with 14 bases sitting between them. Germline V gene data show CDR1 as MNHNY and CDR2 as SVGAGI (reference sequence). This CDR3 has 14 residues. The CDR3 reads CASKQGGRNQPQHF. The CDR3 bases are TGTGCCAGCAAACAGGGCGGTCGGAATCAGCCCCAGCATTTT.

Many counts were recorded for this clonotype. The rearrangement uses TRBV7-3 and TRBJ2-1; 10 positions match TRBD2. The germline CDR1 and CDR2 sequences are SGHTA and FQGTGA. The CDR3 extends over 18 amino acids. V shed 5 bases, J shed 7 bases, and the junction held 17 bases outside the gene matches. The CDR3 sequence is CASSHDFPPSGGGNEQFF. The CDR3 DNA follows: TGTGCCAGCAGCCATGACTTCCCGCCTAGCGGGGGTGGAAATGAGCAGTTCTTC. Together with reference TRBV7-3 and TRBJ2-1, the CDR3 gives the full variable domain: GAGVSQTPSNKVTEKGKYVELRCDPISGHTALYWYRQSLGQGPEFLIYFQGTGAADDSGLPNDRFFAVRPEGSVSTLKIQRTERGDSAVYLCASSHDFPPSGGGNEQFFGPGTRLTVL.

This clonotype was found many times. The gene calls are TRBV12-3 or TRBV12-4 and TRBJ2-1; D is unresolved. The V end was cut by 2 bases, the J end by 4 bases, with 9 bases between. CDR3 length equals 14 residues. The CDR3 reads CASSLWPEYNEQFF. DNA of the CDR3: TGTGCCAGCAGTTTATGGCCAGAATACAATGAGCAGTTCTTC.

This clonotype has ten or more counts. V usage is TRBV7-9 and J usage is TRBJ2-1, with 13 bases fitting TRBD2. The CDR3 covers 16 residues. V gave up 2 bases and J gave up 8 bases; unmatched junction bases: 6. Germline lookup yields CDR1 SEHNR and CDR2 FQNEAQ (reference sequence). This CDR3 reads CASSLKVGLAGDEQFF. In DNA, the CDR3 is TGTGCCAGCAGCTTAAAGGTCGGACTAGCGGGAGATGAGCAGTTCTTC.

Ten or more counts support this clonotype. The chain employs TRBV20-1 and TRBJ2-6; D remains ambiguous. Trimming stripped 0 bases from V and 0 bases from J, with 12 bases between. This CDR3 comprises 17 residues. Germline V gene lookup returns CDR1 DFQATT and CDR2 SNEGSKA (reference sequence). The CDR3 loop is CSARDLIGSSGANVLTF. CDR3 coding DNA: TGCAGTGCTAGAGATCTCATTGGTAGCTCTGGGGCCAACGTCCTGACTTTC.

This clonotype was picked up a small number of times. V usage is TRBV14 and J usage is TRBJ2-6, with 7 positions matching TRBD2. The CDR3 has 17 amino acids. Trimming at V came to 0 bases and at J to 0 bases, leaving 2 bases not matched to a gene. Germline lookup yields CDR1 SGHDN and CDR2 FVKESK. The DNA of the CDR3 is TGTGCCAGCAGCCAAGAAGGGGACTACTCTGGGGCCAACGTCCTGACTTTC. Translated, it gives CASSQEGDYSGANVLTF.

This clonotype was seen a few times. The chain uses TRBV7-6 and TRBJ1-2, with D perhaps TRBD1 (6 bases). Per the germline V gene, CDR1 is SGHVS and CDR2 is FNYEAQ. This CDR3 contains 15 residues. V was cut by 1 base and J by 1 base, with 10 bases left in between. In nucleotides, the CDR3 is TGTGCCAGCAGCTTAGAACAGGGTATTAACTATGGCTACACCTTC. Its translation: CASSLEQGINYGYTF.

This clonotype was observed many times. This chain connects TRBV12-3 or TRBV12-4 to TRBJ2-1; 7 nucleotides align to TRBD1. V dropped 5 bases and J dropped 9; count of bases not matched to a gene: 4. The CDR3 covers 12 residues. Here the CDR3 reads CASSETGSEQFF. DNA for the CDR3: TGTGCCAGCAGTGAGACAGGGAGTGAGCAGTTCTTC.

The V gene is TRBV25-1, the J gene TRBJ1-2, with D unresolved. This CDR3 contains 16 residues. In germline, CDR1 is MGHDK, CDR2 SYGVNS. Trimming took off 2 bases at V and 0 bases at J, with 13 bases between the two ends. CDR3 nucleotide sequence: TGTGCCAGCAGTGAACTTTCACCAGCCTCTAACTATGGCTACACCTTC. Amino acid sequence: CASSELSPASNYGYTF.

The V and J genes are TRBV20-1 and TRBJ2-3, with D perhaps being TRBD1 or TRBD2 (5 bases each). The CDR3 extends over 13 amino acids. CDR1 DFQATT and CDR2 SNEGSKA come from the germline V gene (reference sequence). The V and J ends lost 5 bases and 4 bases respectively, with 13 bases between them. CDR3: CSARDEGADTQYF. The CDR3 region has the DNA TGCAGTGCTCGGGACGAAGGAGCAGATACGCAGTATTTT.

The chain has TRBV14 and TRBJ2-2; no clear D gene. This CDR3 has 13 residues. V shed 1 base and J shed 4 bases, with 4 bases lying between them. Germline assignment: CDR1 SGHDN and CDR2 FVKESK. CDR3 sequence: CASSQVSTGELFF. The CDR3 region has the DNA TGTGCCAGCAGCCAAGTTAGCACCGGGGAGCTGTTTTTT.

This clonotype was found a few times. The chain joins TRBV4-3 to TRBJ1-1; TRBD1 matches 7 bases. Germline V gene data show CDR1 as LGHNA and CDR2 as YSLEER. The CDR3 totals 20 residues. J gave up 3 bases and V 0 bases, and 19 bases lay outside the gene matches. The DNA of the CDR3 is TGCGCCAGCAGCCAAGATCATTTAACCCCCCCGCATCAGGGGGACACTGAAGCTTTCTTT. Translating gives CASSQDHLTPPHQGDTEAFF.

This clonotype was seen a few times. The CDR3 nucleotides read TGCGCCAGCAGCCCTAGCGGGAGTCGATCCAATGAGCAGTTCTTC. Its translation: CASSPSGSRSNEQFF. The rearrangement links TRBV4-3 to TRBJ2-1, with 10 bases fitting TRBD2. The CDR3 sequence is 15 residues long. With 4 bases clipped from V and 6 bases from J, the junction kept 6 bases outside the gene matches. In germline, CDR1 is LGHNA, CDR2 YSLEER.

V gene TRBV27 combines with J gene TRBJ2-1, with TRBD2 matching over 7 bases. Germline trimming cut 6 bases from V and 4 bases from J; bases unmatched to any gene: 9. This CDR3 is built from 15 residues. The germline V gene has CDR1 MNHEY and CDR2 SMNVEV (reference sequence). The CDR3 bases are TGTGCCAGCAGGGAGCGGGACGCAGTTTACAATGAGCAGTTCTTC. This translates into CASRERDAVYNEQFF.

Many counts were recorded for this clonotype. The chain employs TRBV30 and TRBJ2-7; D remains ambiguous. CDR1 is GTSNPN and CDR2 is SVGIG in the germline V gene (reference sequence). This CDR3 region has 11 residues. V lost 5 bases to trimming and J lost 2 bases, with 7 bases between them. Here the CDR3 DNA reads TGTGCCTGGGGCCTACCCTACGAGCAGTACTTC. Its protein is CAWGLPYEQYF.